The clone carrying this T cell receptor beta chain was picked up one time. The data derive from a study of blood T cell repertoires in COVID-19. Looking at the study overall: Acute and convalescent COVID-19 specimens originated in the United States, Italy and Spain. PBMCs, B-cell-depleted T cells, or T cells were the source of the cDNA or gDNA that made up the material.

Original analysis: Amplification from reference gene primers served as the basis for estimated nucleated cell counts. Some clones are missing from TCRdb's copy, which holds only in-frame ones; the method was immunoSEQ multiplex PCR. V and J calls and clone size follow that table, whereas D and trimming were derived from the DNA. The data contain 56,000 or so clones, 85% of them singletons. This CDR3 is 17 amino acids long. The clonotype comes from a human donor in a cohort sampled during active COVID-19. The chain carries TRBV21-1 and TRBJ2-4; TRBD2, the D gene given by the table, was not confirmed from the DNA. TRBV21-1 is annotated as a pseudogene. Input material: peripheral blood. The CDR3 nucleotides read TGTGCCAGCAGCAAGGGACTAGGGGTTCGGGCCAAAAACATTCAGTACTTC. It translates to CASSKGLGVRAKNIQYF.